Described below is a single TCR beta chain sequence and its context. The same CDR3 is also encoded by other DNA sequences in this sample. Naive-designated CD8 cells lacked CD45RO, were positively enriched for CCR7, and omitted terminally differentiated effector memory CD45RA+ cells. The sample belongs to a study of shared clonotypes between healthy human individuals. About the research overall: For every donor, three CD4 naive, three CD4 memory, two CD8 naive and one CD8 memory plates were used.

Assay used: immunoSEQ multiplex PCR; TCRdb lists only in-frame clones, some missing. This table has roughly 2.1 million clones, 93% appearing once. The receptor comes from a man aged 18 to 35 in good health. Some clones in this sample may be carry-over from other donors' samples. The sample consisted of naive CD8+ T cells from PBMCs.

Here the CDR3 reads CASRGTGGYEQYF. The CDR3 coding sequence is TGTGCCAGTAGGGGGACAGGGGGCTACGAGCAGTACTTC. The chain uses TRBV19 and TRBJ2-7, with 11 bases lining up with TRBD1. With V trimmed by 6 bases and J by 3 bases, 1 base remained unmatched. The CDR3 contains 13 residues. CDR1 is LNHDA and CDR2 is SQIVND in the germline V gene (reference sequence).